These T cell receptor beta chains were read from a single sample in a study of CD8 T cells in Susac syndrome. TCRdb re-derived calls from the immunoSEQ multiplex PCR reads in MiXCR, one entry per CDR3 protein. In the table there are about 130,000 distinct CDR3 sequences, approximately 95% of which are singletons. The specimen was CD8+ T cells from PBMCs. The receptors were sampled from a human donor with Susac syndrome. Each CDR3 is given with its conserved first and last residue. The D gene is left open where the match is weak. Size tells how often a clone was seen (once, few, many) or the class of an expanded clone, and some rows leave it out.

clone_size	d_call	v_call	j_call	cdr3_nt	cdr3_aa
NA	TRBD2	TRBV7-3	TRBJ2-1	TGTGCCAGCAGCTTAAACCCCTCACCGACTAGCGTGGATGAGCAGTTCTTC	CASSLNPSPTSVDEQFF
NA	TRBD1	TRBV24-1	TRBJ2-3	TGTGCCACCAGTGATGGGCCGGGACAGGGAATCACAGATACGCAGTATTTT	CATSDGPGQGITDTQYF
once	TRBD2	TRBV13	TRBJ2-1	TGTGCCACCTCCCATGGCGGGAGGGCCAATGAGCAGTTCTTC	CATSHGGRANEQFF
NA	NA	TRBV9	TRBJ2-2	TGTGCCAGCAGCCAGAATCCGACGGCCCCAGGGGACACCGGGGAGCTGTTTTTT	CASSQNPTAPGDTGELFF
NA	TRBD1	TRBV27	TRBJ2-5	TGTGCCAGCAGTCCCCTCGCGTCGGGACAGGGGTCGGAGACCCAGTACTTC	CASSPLASGQGSETQYF
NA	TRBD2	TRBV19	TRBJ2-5	TGTGCCAGTAGTAAAGCGGGAGGGCCAGGAGAGACCCAGTACTTC	CASSKAGGPGETQYF
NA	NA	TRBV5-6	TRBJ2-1	TGTGCCAGCAGTCTGTCCCTCCCTAATGAGCAGTTCTTC	CASSLSLPNEQFF
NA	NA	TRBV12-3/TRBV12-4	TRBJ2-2	TGTGCCAGCAGATCAGGGAAAGAAAGTCCCGGGGAGCTGTTTTTT	CASRSGKESPGELFF
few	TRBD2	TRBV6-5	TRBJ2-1	TGTGCCAGCAGTTACGATCAGGCGGGGGATGAGCAGTTCTTC	CASSYDQAGDEQFF
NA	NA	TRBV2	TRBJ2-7	TGTGCCAGCAGTGAACACGCGGACGAGCAGTACTTC	CASSEHADEQYF
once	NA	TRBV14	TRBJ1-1	TGTGCCAGCAGCCAAGATACAGGAGGCGTGAACACTGAAGCTTTCTTT	CASSQDTGGVNTEAFF
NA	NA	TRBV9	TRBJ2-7	TGTGCCAGCAGCCCCCCTCAGTCCTACGAGCAGTACTTC	CASSPPQSYEQYF
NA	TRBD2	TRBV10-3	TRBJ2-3	TGTGCCATCAGTGCCGGCGGGAGTTTCCCAGATACGCAGTATTTT	CAISAGGSFPDTQYF
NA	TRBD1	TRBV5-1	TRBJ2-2	TGCGCCAGCATGAGTTTTGGGACAGGGACCGGGGAGCTGTTTTTT	CASMSFGTGTGELFF
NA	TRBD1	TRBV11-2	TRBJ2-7	TGTGCCAGCAGTTACGGGACAGTCGTCGAGCAGTACTTC	CASSYGTVVEQYF
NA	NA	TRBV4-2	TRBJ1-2	TGTGCCAGCAGCCAACCTGGGCAGGGGTATGGCTACACCTTC	CASSQPGQGYGYTF
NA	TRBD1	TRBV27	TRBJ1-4	TGTGCCAGCAGTTGGGACAGGGGATCAACTAATGAAAAACTGTTTTTT	CASSWDRGSTNEKLFF
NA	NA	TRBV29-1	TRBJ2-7	TGCAGCGTTGAAGATCTCGACAGGACAATCTACGAGCAGTACTTC	CSVEDLDRTIYEQYF
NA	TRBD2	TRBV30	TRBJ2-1	TGTGCCTGGAGTGGGCTAGCGGGAAGTAATGAGCAGTTCTTC	CAWSGLAGSNEQFF
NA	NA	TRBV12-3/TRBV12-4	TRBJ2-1	TGTGCCAGCAGTTTGGTGCGGGAGCAGTTCTTC	CASSLVREQFF
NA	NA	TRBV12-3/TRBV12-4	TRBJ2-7	TGTGCCAGCAGTTTATGGGCAGGGGAGGGCTACGAGCAGTACTTC	CASSLWAGEGYEQYF
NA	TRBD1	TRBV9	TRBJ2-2	TGTGCCAGCAGCCCAAGGACAGGGGAAAACACCGGGGAGCTGTTTTTT	CASSPRTGENTGELFF
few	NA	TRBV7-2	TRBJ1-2	TGTGCCAGCAGCGCGTCCCCGGATGGCTACACCTTC	CASSASPDGYTF
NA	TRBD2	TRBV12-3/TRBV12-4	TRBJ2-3	TGTGCCAGCAGTGGGACTAGCGTTTACACAGATACGCAGTATTTT	CASSGTSVYTDTQYF
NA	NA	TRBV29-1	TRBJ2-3	TGCAGCGGTAGACAGGGCACAGATACGCAGTATTTT	CSGRQGTDTQYF
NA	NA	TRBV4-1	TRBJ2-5	TGCGCCAGCAGCCAAGACCCCGAGGGAGAGGGGTTCCAAGAGACCCAGTACTTC	CASSQDPEGEGFQETQYF
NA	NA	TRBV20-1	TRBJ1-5	TGCAGTGCTAGTTCTGGAACATATCAGCCCCAGCATTTT	CSASSGTYQPQHF
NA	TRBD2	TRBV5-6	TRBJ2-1	TGTGCCAGCAGCTCGGATATCACGGGACTAGCGGTTTACAATGAGCAGTTCTTC	CASSSDITGLAVYNEQFF
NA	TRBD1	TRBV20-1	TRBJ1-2	TGCAGTGCTAGAGAAGGGGGCGCTGGCTACACCTTC	CSAREGGAGYTF
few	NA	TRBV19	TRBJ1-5	TGTGCCAGTAGACACGGAAATCAGCCCCAGCATTTT	CASRHGNQPQHF
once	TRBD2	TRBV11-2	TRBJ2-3	TGTGCCAGCAGCTTAGTTATAGCGGGAGGGCCTACAGATACGCAGTATTTT	CASSLVIAGGPTDTQYF
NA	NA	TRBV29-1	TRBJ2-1	TGCAGCGTTGGAGGGTTTGATGAGCAGTTCTTC	CSVGGFDEQFF
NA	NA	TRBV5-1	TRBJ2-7	TGCGCCAGCAGCTTCAGGGACACCTACGAGCAGTACTTC	CASSFRDTYEQYF
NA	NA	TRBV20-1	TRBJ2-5	TGCAGTGCTAGCCCCTCCGGACTGAGGCCCCAGGAGACCCAGTACTTC	CSASPSGLRPQETQYF
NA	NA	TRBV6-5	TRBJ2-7	TGTGCCAGCACGGGCGGAGGTACCGAGCAGTACTTC	CASTGGGTEQYF
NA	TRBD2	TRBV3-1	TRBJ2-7	TGTGCCAGCAGCCAATACGGGGGGAACGAGCAGTACTTC	CASSQYGGNEQYF
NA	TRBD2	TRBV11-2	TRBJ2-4	TGTGCCAGCTCTCTGAGGGAGGGCCTCGCCAAAAACATTCAGTACTTC	CASSLREGLAKNIQYF
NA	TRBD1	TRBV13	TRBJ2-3	TGTGCCAGCAGCCCGGGACAGGGTACTGTCGATACGCAGTATTTT	CASSPGQGTVDTQYF
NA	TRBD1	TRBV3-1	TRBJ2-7	TGTGCCAGCAGCCAAGTAACCGGGACAGGGGTCGAGCAGTACTTC	CASSQVTGTGVEQYF
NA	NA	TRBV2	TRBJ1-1	TGTGCCAGCAGGTCTCTGCCAAAGAACACTGAAGCTTTCTTT	CASRSLPKNTEAFF
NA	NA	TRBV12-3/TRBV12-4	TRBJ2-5	TGTGCCAGCAGTTTTTCCAGTAGCGCTCAAGAGACCCAGTACTTC	CASSFSSSAQETQYF
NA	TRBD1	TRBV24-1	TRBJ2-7	TGTGCCACCAGTGAACGGGACAGGCAATACGAGCAGTACTTC	CATSERDRQYEQYF
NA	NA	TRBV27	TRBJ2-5	TGTGCCAGCAGTTTTGGGGTCCCTAAAGAGACCCAGTACTTC	CASSFGVPKETQYF
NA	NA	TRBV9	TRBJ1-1	TGTGCCAGCAGCTTAGACAGGTGGGACACTGAAGCTTTCTTT	CASSLDRWDTEAFF
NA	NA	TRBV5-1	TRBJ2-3	TGCGCCAGCAGCGCAGGGGGGGGTGAATACACAGATACGCAGTATTTT	CASSAGGGEYTDTQYF